The clone carrying this TCR beta chain came up once. This entry is derived from a study of blood T cell repertoires in COVID-19. About the study: The United States, Italy and Spain were the sources of the acute and convalescent COVID-19 samples. Sample material is recorded as cDNA or gDNA derived from T cells, B-cell-depleted T cells, or PBMCs.

Self-reported history from a screening survey and questionnaire set each donor's cohort. Trimming cost V 6 bases and J 7 bases; bases outside gene matches: 5. The CDR3 loop spans 15 amino acids. Looked up from germline, CDR1 is MDHEN and CDR2 is SYDVKM. Authors' methods: Using reference gene primer amplification, nucleated cell counts were estimated. Sequencing was performed with immunoSEQ multiplex PCR; in TCRdb, only in-frame clones are kept and a portion is missing. V, J and clone size are taken as reported in that table, and D and trimming were inferred from the DNA itself. The sample yields approximately 200,000 clones, 85% to 90% seen once.

The V gene is TRBV28, the J gene TRBJ1-6, with 11 positions matching TRBD1. Material: PBMCs or T cells enriched from blood (not recorded which). This TCR derives from a woman aged 35 to 49 with acute COVID-19. Here the CDR3 DNA reads TGTGCCAGCAGACGGACAGGGGGCGTCAATTCACCCCTCCACTTT. This translates into CASRRTGGVNSPLHF.